Listed here are 19 T cell receptor beta chains from one sample, sequenced in a study of cytomegalovirus exposure and HLA in healthy donors. The PCR was carried out with 60 Vbeta primers and 13 Jbeta primers. Sequencing used immunoSEQ multiplex PCR; TCRdb keeps in-frame clones, though not all of them. Of around 130,000 clones in the sample, about 79% were seen once. Sequenced input: PBMCs. These receptors were taken from a man in his forties or fifties in good health and CMV-seronegative.

This clone was counted a single time. This sequence joins TRBV7-9 and TRBJ2-3; 13 nucleotides align to TRBD2. V lost 1 base, J lost 0 bases, and 4 bases stayed unmatched. The CDR3 has 18 residues. The V gene's germline CDR1 is SEHNR and CDR2 FQNEAQ (reference sequence). CDR3 protein: CASSLVLAGGRSTDTQYF. In DNA form, the CDR3 reads TGTGCCAGCAGCTTAGTACTAGCGGGAGGGAGAAGCACAGATACGCAGTATTTT.

This clone was seen a handful of times. The chain recombines TRBV5-1 with TRBJ1-6; D not certain. Germline V gene lookup returns CDR1 SGHRS and CDR2 YFSETQ. The CDR3 runs to 12 residues. Deletions cut 4 bases from V and 6 bases from J, with 5 bases between. The CDR3 bases are TGCGCCAGCAGCGACTCTAATTCACCCCTCCACTTT. The encoded protein is CASSDSNSPLHF.

This sequence joins TRBV11-2 and TRBJ1-1; perhaps TRBD1 as D (5 bases). Per germline, CDR1 SGHAT and CDR2 FQNNGV. This CDR3 region has 13 residues. V was shortened by 7 bases and J by 1 base, with 10 bases between the two germline ends. CDR3 protein: CASTLGANTEAFF. The CDR3 region has the DNA TGTGCCAGCACCCTAGGGGCGAACACTGAAGCTTTCTTT.

V and J are TRBV6-6 and TRBJ1-2; D gene unclear. This CDR3 has 11 residues. Trimming shortened V by 6 bases and J by 7 bases, and 9 bases separated the two germline ends. The germline V gene encodes CDR1 MNHNY and CDR2 SVGAGI (reference sequence). In DNA, the CDR3 is TGTGCCAGCAGCCTTTCCGGTGGCTACACCTTC. Its translation: CASSLSGGYTF.

This clone showed up just a few times. The chain recombines TRBV7-9 with TRBJ2-1; weak D call: TRBD2 (6 bases). Per germline, CDR1 SEHNR and CDR2 FQNEAQ (reference sequence). This CDR3 is 15 amino acids long. Trimming left V 2 bases short and J 4 bases short, with 12 bases between. CDR3 in amino acids: CASSLSSGSYNEQFF. The CDR3 region has the DNA TGTGCCAGCAGCTTAAGTAGCGGAAGTTACAATGAGCAGTTCTTC. The full variable domain, with the rest looked up from reference TRBV7-9 and TRBJ2-1, is DTGVSQNPRHKITKRGQNVTFRCDPISEHNRLYWYRQTLGQGPEFLTYFQNEAQLEKSRLLSDRFSAERPKGSFSTLEIQRTEQGDSAMYLCASSLSSGSYNEQFFGPGTRLTVL.

This clone was found once. Here the CDR3 DNA reads TGTGCCAGCAGCTTAGCGCTACAGGGGGGTACTGAAGCTTTCTTT. Its protein is CASSLALQGGTEAFF. J is TRBJ1-1 and V is TRBV7-9; the match to TRBD1 covers 8 bases. Germline loops: CDR1 SEHNR, CDR2 FQNEAQ (reference sequence). V was pared by 0 bases and J by 5 bases, with 5 bases of the junction left unmatched. The CDR3 is 15 amino acids.

V and J are TRBV7-6 and TRBJ1-6, with TRBD1 matching over 11 bases. CDR1 and CDR2 from the germline V gene are SGHVS and FNYEAQ. The CDR3 is made up of 19 amino acids. V trimming: 0 bases; J trimming: 6 bases; junction bases outside the gene matches: 10. CDR3 DNA: TGTGCCAGCAGCTTAGCGAATCCGGGACAGGGGGTACTTAATTCACCCCTCCACTTT. Encoded protein: CASSLANPGQGVLNSPLHF.

V is TRBV9 and J is TRBJ2-1; D is unresolved. The V gene lost 3 bases and the J gene lost 4 bases, with 8 bases spanning the gap. The length of the CDR3 is 13 residues. Germline loops: CDR1 SGDLS, CDR2 YYNGEE. CDR3 amino acids: CASSGPSYNEQFF. CDR3 coding DNA: TGTGCCAGCAGCGGTCCGTCTTACAATGAGCAGTTCTTC.

The chain has TRBV28 and TRBJ1-2, with a possible D match to TRBD1 (6 bases). Germline V gene sequence: CDR1 MDHEN, CDR2 SYDVKM. Between the trimmed V and J ends, which lost 6 bases and 7 bases, there was a span of 12 bases. The length of the CDR3 is 12 residues. The DNA of the CDR3 is TGTGCCAGCAGGACACAGGGAGTTGGCTACACCTTC. It translates to CASRTQGVGYTF.

CDR3 coding DNA: TGTGCCAGCAGCGTAGACAGGGGGTTTGGCTACACCTTC. This translates into CASSVDRGFGYTF. This chain joins TRBV5-4 and TRBJ1-2, with TRBD1 matching over 9 bases. CDR3 length: 13 residues. Germline V gene data show CDR1 as SGHNT and CDR2 as YYREEE (reference sequence). Trimming took 4 bases from V and 7 from J; bases not matched to a gene: 5.

The chain has TRBV5-4 and TRBJ2-1; 10 positions agree with TRBD1. The V gene's germline CDR1 is SGHNT and CDR2 YYREEE (reference sequence). The CDR3 has 16 residues. Trimming at V came to 3 bases and at J to 7 bases, leaving 10 bases not matched to a gene. CDR3 bases: TGTGCCAGCAGCTCCGCGACAGGGGGCGGAGAGAATGAGCAGTTCTTC. The encoded protein is CASSSATGGGENEQFF.

V is TRBV6-5 and J is TRBJ2-2; a weak D match, TRBD2 (5 bases). Trimming took off 6 bases at V and 1 base at J, with 9 bases between the two ends. There are 14 residues in the CDR3. Germline loops: CDR1 MNHEY, CDR2 SVGAGI. CDR3 bases: TGTGCCAGCAGGCGGAGGTTGAACACCGGGGAGCTGTTTTTT. It encodes CASRRRLNTGELFF.

V and J are TRBV2 and TRBJ1-3; D possibly corresponds to TRBD1 (5 bases). Per germline, CDR1 SNHLY and CDR2 FYNNEI. This CDR3 contains 14 residues. The V end was cut by 3 bases, the J end by 1 base, with 7 bases between. CDR3 nucleotide sequence: TGTGCCAGCAGTGAGCAGGGATCTGGAAACACCATATATTTT. Its protein product is CASSEQGSGNTIYF. Full variable domain (remainder filled in from reference TRBV2 and TRBJ1-3): EPEVTQTPSHQVTQMGQEVILRCVPISNHLYFYWYRQILGQKVEFLVSFYNNEISEKSEIFDDQFSVERPDGSNFTLKIRSTKLEDSAMYFCASSEQGSGNTIYFGEGSWLTVV.

This chain links TRBV7-9 with TRBJ1-1; TRBD1 is a possible D gene (6 bases). This CDR3 has 15 residues. Germline V gives CDR1 SEHNR, CDR2 FQNEAQ (reference sequence). Deletions cut 6 bases from V and 4 bases from J, with 18 bases between. The CDR3 region has the DNA TGTGCCAGCAGTTCCCGTGAGGGGGGGGGCACTGAAGCTTTCTTT. This encodes CASSSREGGGTEAFF.

The rearrangement uses TRBV9 and TRBJ2-3; 7 nucleotides line up with TRBD2. Germline V gene lookup returns CDR1 SGDLS and CDR2 YYNGEE. With V trimmed by 4 bases and J by 4 bases, 12 bases remained unmatched. The CDR3 has 16 residues. The CDR3 loop is CASSYTSRGGADTQYF. The CDR3 DNA reads TGTGCCAGCAGCTACACCTCCCGGGGAGGGGCAGATACGCAGTATTTT.

This chain uses TRBV19 with TRBJ2-5; TRBD1 matches at 8 bases. Germline lookup yields CDR1 LNHDA and CDR2 SQIVND (reference sequence). With V trimmed by 2 bases and J by 7 bases, 9 bases remained unmatched. The CDR3 consists of 15 residues. The DNA for the CDR3 is TGTGCCAGTAGTATAAGGGCAGGGGGCGATGTGACCCAGTACTTC. Protein product: CASSIRAGGDVTQYF.

V usage is TRBV11-2 and J usage is TRBJ2-1; D is unclear. Germline CDR1 SGHAT, CDR2 FQNNGV. CDR3 size: 15 residues. V dropped 0 bases and J dropped 4 bases, with 10 bases sitting between them. The chain's CDR3 is CASSLDPTEYNEQFF. DNA for the CDR3: TGTGCCAGCAGCTTAGACCCTACCGAGTACAATGAGCAGTTCTTC.

V gene TRBV2 combines with J gene TRBJ1-2, with a possible D match to TRBD1 (5 bases). V lost 11 bases and J 6 bases, leaving 16 bases between the germline ends. CDR3 length: 12 residues. CDR1 SNHLY and CDR2 FYNNEI come from the germline V gene. The CDR3 loop reads CASAKGWDGYTF. Here the CDR3 DNA reads TGTGCCTCCGCCAAGGGGTGGGATGGCTACACCTTC.

This rearrangement joins TRBV2 to TRBJ2-3; TRBD2 matches at 9 bases. The ends lost 6 bases at V and 3 bases at J; junction bases unmatched: 7. The germline V gene encodes CDR1 SNHLY and CDR2 FYNNEI. CDR3 length: 15 residues. The CDR3 coding sequence is TGTGCCAGCAGGGATCCGGGACTAGCTACAGATACGCAGTATTTT. Translating it yields CASRDPGLATDTQYF.